The clone carrying this T cell receptor (beta chain) was observed many times. Its antigen is as yet unknown. This sample was taken from a study of blood T cells in healthy people across ages. General study results and limits: Researchers report that TCR beta diversity correlated strongly with naive T cell percentage.

PCR was performed a second time for roughly 7 to 12 cycles using a sample-barcoded 5' primer and a J-beta primer mix. Each cDNA molecule received a tag from a template-switch adaptor that had 12 random nucleotides. At least 3 million CDR3-containing paired-end reads were obtained per sample. TCRdb analysed the 5' RACE reads with MiXCR anew, one entry per CDR3 protein. The repertoire holds just under 900,000 distinct CDR3 sequences, with less than 35% as singletons. Per germline, CDR1 SGHRS and CDR2 YFSETQ. The CDR3 length is 15 residues. V lost 5 bases, J lost 3 bases, and 10 bases stayed unmatched. The chain combines TRBV5-1 with TRBJ1-2, with 7 positions matching TRBD1. The receptor was isolated from a woman over 75 in good health. The sample was blood. CDR3 region: CASSFTPGQYYGYTF. CDR3 sequence (DNA): TGCGCCAGCAGTTTCACCCCGGGACAGTACTATGGCTACACCTTC. Full variable domain (remainder filled in from reference TRBV5-1 and TRBJ1-2): KAGVTQTPRYLIKTRGQQVTLSCSPISGHRSVSWYQQTPGQGLQFLFEYFSETQRNKGNFPGRFSGRQFSNSRSEMNVSTLELGDSALYLCASSFTPGQYYGYTFGSGTRLTVV.